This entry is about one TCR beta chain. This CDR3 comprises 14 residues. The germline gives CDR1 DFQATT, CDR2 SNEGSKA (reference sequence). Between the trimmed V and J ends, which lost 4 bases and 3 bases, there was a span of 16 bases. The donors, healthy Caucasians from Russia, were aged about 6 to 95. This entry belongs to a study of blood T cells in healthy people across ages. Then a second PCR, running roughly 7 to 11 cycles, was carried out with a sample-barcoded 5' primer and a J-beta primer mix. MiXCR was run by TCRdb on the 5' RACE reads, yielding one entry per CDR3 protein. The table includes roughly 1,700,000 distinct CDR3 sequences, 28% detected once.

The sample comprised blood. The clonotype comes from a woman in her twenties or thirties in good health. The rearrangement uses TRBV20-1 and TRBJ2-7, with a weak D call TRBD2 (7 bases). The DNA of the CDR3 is TGCAGTGCTAAGTTACGGGGGGCGGGCTACGAGCAGTACTTC. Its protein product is CSAKLRGAGYEQYF.